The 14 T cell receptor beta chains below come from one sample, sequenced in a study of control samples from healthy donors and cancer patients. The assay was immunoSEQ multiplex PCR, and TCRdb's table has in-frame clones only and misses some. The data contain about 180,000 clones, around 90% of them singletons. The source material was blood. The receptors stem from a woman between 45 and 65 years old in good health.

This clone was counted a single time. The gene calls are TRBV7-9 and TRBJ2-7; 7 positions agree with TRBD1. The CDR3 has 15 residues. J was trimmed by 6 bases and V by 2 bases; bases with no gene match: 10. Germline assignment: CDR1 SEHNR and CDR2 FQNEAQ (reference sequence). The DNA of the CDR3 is TGTGCCAGCAGCTTATATCAGGGGGTCATCGCCGAGCAGTACTTC. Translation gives CASSLYQGVIAEQYF. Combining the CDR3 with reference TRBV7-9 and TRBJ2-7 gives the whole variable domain DTGVSQNPRHKITKRGQNVTFRCDPISEHNRLYWYRQTLGQGPEFLTYFQNEAQLEKSRLLSDRFSAERPKGSFSTLEIQRTEQGDSAMYLCASSLYQGVIAEQYFGPGTRLTVT.

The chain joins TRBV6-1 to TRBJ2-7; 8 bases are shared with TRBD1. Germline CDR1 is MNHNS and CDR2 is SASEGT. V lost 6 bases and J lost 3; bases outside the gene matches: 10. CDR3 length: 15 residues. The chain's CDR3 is CASRGQGPSDYEQYF. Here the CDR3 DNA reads TGTGCCAGCAGAGGACAGGGTCCGTCCGACTACGAGCAGTACTTC.

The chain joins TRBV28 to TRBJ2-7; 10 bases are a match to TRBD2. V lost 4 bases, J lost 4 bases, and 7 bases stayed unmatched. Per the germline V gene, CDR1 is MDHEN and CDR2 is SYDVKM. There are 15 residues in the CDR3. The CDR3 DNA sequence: TGTGCCAGCAGTTATAACCTAGCGGGAGTTTACGAGCAGTACTTC. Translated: CASSYNLAGVYEQYF.

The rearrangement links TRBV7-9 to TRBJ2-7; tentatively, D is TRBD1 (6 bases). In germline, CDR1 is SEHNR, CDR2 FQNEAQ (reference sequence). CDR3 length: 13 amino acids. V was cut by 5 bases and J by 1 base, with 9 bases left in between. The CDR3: CASSPGQSYEQYF. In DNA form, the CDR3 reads TGTGCCAGCAGCCCTGGACAGTCCTACGAGCAGTACTTC.

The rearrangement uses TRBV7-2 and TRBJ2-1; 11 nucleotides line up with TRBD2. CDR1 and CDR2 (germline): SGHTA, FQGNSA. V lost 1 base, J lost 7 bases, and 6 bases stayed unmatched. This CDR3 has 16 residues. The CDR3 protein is CASSLGASGRLNEQFF. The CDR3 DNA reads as TGTGCCAGCAGCTTAGGCGCTAGCGGGAGGTTGAATGAGCAGTTCTTC.

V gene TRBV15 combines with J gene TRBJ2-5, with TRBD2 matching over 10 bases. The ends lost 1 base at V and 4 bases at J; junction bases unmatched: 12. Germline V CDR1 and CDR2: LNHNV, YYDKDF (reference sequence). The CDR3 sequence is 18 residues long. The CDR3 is CATSRGFVAGGESETQYF. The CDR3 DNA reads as TGTGCCACCAGCAGAGGGTTCGTAGCGGGAGGAGAGTCAGAGACCCAGTACTTC. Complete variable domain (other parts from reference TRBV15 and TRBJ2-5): DAMVIQNPRYQVTQFGKPVTLSCSQTLNHNVMYWYQQKSSQAPKLLFHYYDKDFNNEADTPDNFQSRRPNTSFCFLDIRSPGLGDTAMYLCATSRGFVAGGESETQYFGPGTRLLVL.

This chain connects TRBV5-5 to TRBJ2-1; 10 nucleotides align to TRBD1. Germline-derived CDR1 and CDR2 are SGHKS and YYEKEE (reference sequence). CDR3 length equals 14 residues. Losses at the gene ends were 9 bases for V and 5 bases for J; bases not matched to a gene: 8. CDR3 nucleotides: TGTGCCACTGCCGGGACAGGGGCCCACAATGAGCAGTTCTTC. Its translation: CATAGTGAHNEQFF.

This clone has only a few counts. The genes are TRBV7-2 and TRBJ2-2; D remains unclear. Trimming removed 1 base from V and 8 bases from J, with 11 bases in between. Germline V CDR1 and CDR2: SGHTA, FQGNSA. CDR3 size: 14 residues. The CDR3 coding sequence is TGTGCCAGCAGCTTAGTTACGTTGGGTGGGGAGCTGTTTTTT. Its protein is CASSLVTLGGELFF.

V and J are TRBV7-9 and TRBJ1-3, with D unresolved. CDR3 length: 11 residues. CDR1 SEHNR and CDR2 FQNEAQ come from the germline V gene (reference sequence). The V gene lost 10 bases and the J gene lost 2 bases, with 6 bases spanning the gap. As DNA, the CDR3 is TGTGCCACCCTGACTGGAAACACCATATATTTT. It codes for CATLTGNTIYF.

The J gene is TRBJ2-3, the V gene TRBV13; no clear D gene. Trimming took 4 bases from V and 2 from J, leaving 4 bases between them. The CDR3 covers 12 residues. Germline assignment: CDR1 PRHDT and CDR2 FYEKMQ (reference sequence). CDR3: CASSWVTDTQYF. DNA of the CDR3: TGTGCCAGCAGCTGGGTCACAGATACGCAGTATTTT.

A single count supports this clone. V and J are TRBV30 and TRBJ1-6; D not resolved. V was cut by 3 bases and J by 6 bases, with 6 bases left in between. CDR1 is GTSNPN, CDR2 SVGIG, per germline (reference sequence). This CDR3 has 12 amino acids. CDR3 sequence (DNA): TGTGCCTGGAGCCGGGCTAATTCACCCCTCCACTTT. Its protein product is CAWSRANSPLHF.

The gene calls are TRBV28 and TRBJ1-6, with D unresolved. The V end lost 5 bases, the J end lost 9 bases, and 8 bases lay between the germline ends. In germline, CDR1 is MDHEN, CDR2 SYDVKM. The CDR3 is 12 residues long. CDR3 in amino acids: CASSPPGSPLHF. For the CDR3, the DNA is TGTGCCAGCAGTCCCCCGGGTTCACCCCTCCACTTT.

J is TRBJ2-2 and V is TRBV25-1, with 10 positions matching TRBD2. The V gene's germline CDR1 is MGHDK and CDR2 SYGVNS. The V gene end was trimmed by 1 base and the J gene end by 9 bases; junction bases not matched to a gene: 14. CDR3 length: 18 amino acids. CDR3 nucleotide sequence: TGTGCCAGCAGTGAATTCGGACTAGCGGCTTTCGAAGCGAGGGAGCTGTTTTTT. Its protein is CASSEFGLAAFEARELFF. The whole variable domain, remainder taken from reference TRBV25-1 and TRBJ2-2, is EADIYQTPRYLVIGTGKKITLECSQTMGHDKMYWYQQDPGMELHLIHYSYGVNSTEKGDLSSESTVSRIRTEHFPLTLESARPSHTSQYLCASSEFGLAAFEARELFFGEGSRLTVL.

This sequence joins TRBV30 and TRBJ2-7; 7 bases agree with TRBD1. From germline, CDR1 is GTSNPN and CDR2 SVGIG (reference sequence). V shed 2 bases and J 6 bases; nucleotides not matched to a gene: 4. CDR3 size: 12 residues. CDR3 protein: CAWSRDSSEQYF. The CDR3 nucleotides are TGTGCCTGGAGTCGGGACAGCTCCGAGCAGTACTTC.